One and the same sample provided the 30 T cell receptor beta chains below, sequenced in a study of blood T cell repertoires in COVID-19. Generated by immunoSEQ multiplex PCR, the TCRdb table keeps only in-frame clones and is missing some. The sample lists 200,000 to 300,000 clones, roughly 89% seen once, with almost 4% in the top ten. The sample consisted of PBMCs or T cells enriched from blood (not recorded which). The receptors here all came from a woman between 25 and 40 years old with acute COVID-19.

This clone appeared a few times. This chain links TRBV28 with TRBJ2-6; a weak D match, TRBD1 (5 bases). From germline, CDR1 is MDHEN and CDR2 SYDVKM. V was cut by 0 bases and J by 0 bases, with 24 bases left in between. The CDR3 loop spans 22 amino acids. The CDR3 region has the DNA TGTGCCAGCAGTTTATGGGGCAGTTTATGGGCAGGGCCAAGCTCTGGGGCCAACGTCCTGACTTTC. This codes for CASSLWGSLWAGPSSGANVLTF.

As concerns this clone: A read error may explain this, as a much larger clone is one base away. Other DNA sequences in this sample translate to the same CDR3. The chain combines TRBV7-2 with TRBJ2-7; D remains unclear. Germline V CDR1 and CDR2: SGHTA, FQGNSA. The V and J ends lost 1 base and 2 bases respectively, with 6 bases between them. The CDR3 length is 13 residues. The CDR3 is CASSLDPAYEQYF. CDR3 in DNA: TGTGCCAGCAGCTTAGATCCAGCCTACGAGCAGTACTTC. The full variable domain, rest sourced from reference TRBV7-2 and TRBJ2-7, is GAGVSQSPSNKVTEKGKDVELRCDPISGHTALYWYRQSLGQGLEFLIYFQGNSAPDKSGLPSDRFSAERTGGSVSTLTIQRTQQEDSAVYLCASSLDPAYEQYFGPGTRLTVT.

The J gene is TRBJ2-3, the V gene TRBV3-1 (or the pseudogene TRBV3-2); 12 nucleotides line up with TRBD2. The CDR3 contains 15 residues. Unmatched junction bases numbered 3, after V lost 4 bases and J lost 4 bases. Looked up from germline, CDR1 is LGHDT and CDR2 is YNNKEL (reference sequence). The CDR3 DNA follows: TGTGCCAGCAGCCTTCTAGCGGGGGGGGCAGATACGCAGTATTTT. Residues: CASSLLAGGADTQYF.

The chain employs TRBV28 and TRBJ2-1, with a tentative D call TRBD2 (6 bases). CDR3 length equals 15 residues. Trimming removed 8 bases from V and 5 bases from J, with 19 bases in between. Germline CDR1 reads MDHEN; CDR2 reads SYDVKM. CDR3 residues: CASATLEGLNNEQFF. CDR3 sequence (DNA): TGTGCCAGCGCTACCTTGGAGGGGTTAAACAATGAGCAGTTCTTC.

V is TRBV27 and J is TRBJ2-7; TRBD1 is a possible D gene (5 bases). Germline CDR1 reads MNHEY; CDR2 reads SMNVEV (reference sequence). The CDR3 length is 16 residues. The V end was cut by 4 bases, the J end by 0 bases, with 16 bases between. CDR3 sequence reads: CASSWASDSYSYEQYF. CDR3 DNA: TGTGCCAGCAGTTGGGCCTCCGACAGCTACTCCTACGAGCAGTACTTC.

The chain is built from TRBV18 and TRBJ2-5, with D possibly TRBD2 on 5 matching bases. The CDR3 contains 14 residues. Germline loops: CDR1 KGHSH, CDR2 LQKENI. Trimming removed 6 bases at V and 5 bases at J, with 16 bases between. In DNA, the CDR3 is TGTGCCAGCTCTGCGGACTGGACTCGGGAGACCCAGTACTTC. Protein: CASSADWTRETQYF.

DNA of the CDR3: TGTGCCAGCTCACCACCGGGGACAGGGGAGGACTATGGCTACACCTTC. Its protein product is CASSPPGTGEDYGYTF. This chain connects TRBV18 to TRBJ1-2; 10 bases match TRBD1. The germline CDR1 and CDR2 sequences are KGHSH and LQKENI. The CDR3 sequence is 16 residues long. The J segment lost 3 bases and the V segment lost 0 bases, leaving 4 bases of the junction unmatched.

In nucleotides, the CDR3 is TGTGCCAGCAGCGGTCAGACAGGCACTTACGAGCAGTACTTC. This sequence encodes CASSGQTGTYEQYF. The V gene is TRBV28, the J gene TRBJ2-7; D might be TRBD1 (6 bases). Germline lookup yields CDR1 MDHEN and CDR2 SYDVKM. Deletions cut 6 bases from V and 4 bases from J, with 16 bases between. The CDR3 is made up of 14 amino acids.

This rearrangement joins TRBV28 to TRBJ2-3; 14 bases are a match to TRBD2. Looked up from germline, CDR1 is MDHEN and CDR2 is SYDVKM. After removal of 6 bases from V and 6 bases from J, the junction contained 2 bases not matched to a gene. This CDR3 is 14 amino acids long. CDR3 amino acids: CASRTSGGDDTQYF. The CDR3 nucleotides are TGTGCCAGCAGGACTAGCGGGGGGGACGATACGCAGTATTTT.

The V call is TRBV27, the J call TRBJ2-3, with D unclear. Looked up from germline, CDR1 is MNHEY and CDR2 is SMNVEV (reference sequence). The CDR3 spans 14 residues. V lost 3 bases to trimming and J lost 0 bases, with 7 bases between them. The CDR3: CASSLGPSTDTQYF. The CDR3 nucleotides read TGTGCCAGCAGTTTGGGCCCTAGCACAGATACGCAGTATTTT.

V usage is TRBV2 and J usage is TRBJ2-1; TRBD2 agrees at 13 bases. Looked up from germline, CDR1 is SNHLY and CDR2 is FYNNEI. After removal of 6 bases from V and 8 bases from J, the junction contained 7 bases not matched to a gene. The CDR3 runs to 15 residues. This CDR3 is CASRRLAGGNHEQFF. The CDR3 nucleotides read TGTGCCAGCAGACGACTAGCGGGGGGTAATCATGAGCAGTTCTTC. The variable domain in full, with the rest retrieved from reference TRBV2 and TRBJ2-1, is EPEVTQTPSHQVTQMGQEVILRCVPISNHLYFYWYRQILGQKVEFLVSFYNNEISEKSEIFDDQFSVERPDGSNFTLKIRSTKLEDSAMYFCASRRLAGGNHEQFFGPGTRLTVL.

The V call is TRBV9, the J call TRBJ2-3; 8 nucleotides align to TRBD2. The CDR3 contains 16 residues. V lost 0 bases, J lost 4 bases, and 7 bases stayed unmatched. The V gene's germline CDR1 is SGDLS and CDR2 YYNGEE. CDR3 sequence reads: CASSVAPAGAADTQYF. CDR3 sequence (DNA): TGTGCCAGCAGCGTAGCTCCAGCGGGGGCGGCAGATACGCAGTATTTT.

The chain is built from TRBV25-1 and TRBJ2-5, with unresolved D. V lost 3 bases, J lost 3 bases, and 14 bases lay in between. Germline lookup yields CDR1 MGHDK and CDR2 SYGVNS. The CDR3 is made up of 15 amino acids. In DNA, the CDR3 is TGTGCCAGCAGTGAGCCATTGGGCAGCAAAGAGACCCAGTACTTC. It is translated as CASSEPLGSKETQYF.

J is TRBJ1-5 and V is TRBV19, with 11 bases identical to TRBD1. With V trimmed by 5 bases and J by 1 base, 7 bases remained unmatched. Germline V gene data show CDR1 as LNHDA and CDR2 as SQIVND (reference sequence). This CDR3 comprises 17 residues. The CDR3: CASSYRDRGGSNQPQHF. The CDR3, as DNA: TGTGCCAGTAGTTACCGGGACAGGGGGGGGAGCAATCAGCCCCAGCATTTT.

The chain carries TRBV27 and TRBJ1-4, with no clear D. Trimming left V 5 bases short and J 3 bases short, with 10 bases between. CDR3 size: 14 residues. Germline V gene sequence: CDR1 MNHEY, CDR2 SMNVEV (reference sequence). CDR3 nucleotide sequence: TGTGCCAGCAGTCCCGGGTTGGCTAATGAAAAACTGTTTTTT. It is translated as CASSPGLANEKLFF.

The table lists this clone with a few counts. The chain couples TRBV14 to TRBJ2-1; 7 nucleotides match TRBD1. The germline gives CDR1 SGHDN, CDR2 FVKESK. This CDR3 region has 17 residues. J was trimmed by 6 bases and V by 3 bases; bases with no gene match: 14. This CDR3 is CASSQAPDRAFFNEQFF. The CDR3 DNA reads TGTGCCAGCAGCCAGGCGCCAGACAGGGCTTTTTTCAATGAGCAGTTCTTC.

About this clone: The sample contains more than one DNA sequence encoding this CDR3. The J gene is TRBJ1-2, the V gene TRBV18; D is unresolved. With 0 bases removed from V and 8 bases from J, the gap between germline ends came to 7 bases. The CDR3 covers 12 residues. Germline V gene data show CDR1 as KGHSH and CDR2 as LQKENI. The CDR3 loop is CASSPPGGGYTF. Here the CDR3 DNA reads TGTGCCAGCTCACCACCTGGAGGCGGCTACACCTTC.

This rearrangement joins TRBV30 to TRBJ2-3; TRBD1 is a possible D gene (5 bases). This CDR3 region has 14 residues. The germline V gene encodes CDR1 GTSNPN and CDR2 SVGIG (reference sequence). V dropped 4 bases and J dropped 3 bases, with 14 bases sitting between them. CDR3: CAWIPPGWTDTQYF. In DNA, the CDR3 is TGTGCCTGGATCCCCCCAGGGTGGACAGATACGCAGTATTTT.

The V call is TRBV5-1, the J call TRBJ2-7; TRBD1 matches at 10 bases. The CDR3 length is 15 residues. CDR1 and CDR2 from the germline V gene are SGHRS and YFSETQ. V was pared by 6 bases and J by 2 bases, with 8 bases of the junction left unmatched. CDR3 residues: CASTGVTGGTYEQYF. CDR3 nucleotide sequence: TGCGCCAGCACAGGAGTGACAGGGGGCACCTACGAGCAGTACTTC.

V and J are TRBV6-5 and TRBJ2-3; weak D call: TRBD1 (5 bases). The CDR3 runs 14 residues. From germline, CDR1 is MNHEY and CDR2 SVGAGI. Between the trimmed V and J ends, which lost 11 bases and 6 bases, there was a span of 21 bases. The CDR3 nucleotides read TGTGCCGGGGCCGTTAAGACTGGCCTGGATACGCAGTATTTT. It specifies CAGAVKTGLDTQYF.

The rearrangement joins TRBV6-5 to TRBJ1-5; the D gene is possibly TRBD1 (6 bases). CDR1 is MNHEY, CDR2 SVGAGI, per germline. The ends were cut back, 8 bases at V and 0 bases at J, with 14 bases in the middle. The CDR3 has 15 amino acids. In DNA, the CDR3 is TGTGCCAGCCCCCTACAGGGTGTTAGCAATCAGCCCCAGCATTTT. This sequence encodes CASPLQGVSNQPQHF.

V and J are TRBV3-1 (or the pseudogene TRBV3-2) and TRBJ2-1, with TRBD1 as a possible D gene (6 bases). With 0 bases removed from V and 2 bases from J, the gap between germline ends came to 17 bases. CDR3 size: 18 residues. Germline lookup yields CDR1 LGHDT and CDR2 YNNKEL (reference sequence). The DNA of the CDR3 is TGTGCCAGCAGCCAAGAGGGGGCACTGAGAAACCCCTACAATGAGCAGTTCTTC. It translates to CASSQEGALRNPYNEQFF.

Only one count was recorded for this clone. The chain combines TRBV7-3 with TRBJ2-5, with TRBD2 as a possible D gene (6 bases). Deletions cut 5 bases from V and 2 bases from J, with 15 bases between. The CDR3 extends over 15 amino acids. Germline CDR1 is SGHTA and CDR2 is FQGTGA. CDR3 sequence reads: CASSRRPGAQETQYF. The DNA of the CDR3 is TGTGCCAGCAGCCGCCGACCGGGAGCGCAAGAGACCCAGTACTTC.

The gene calls are TRBV5-1 and TRBJ2-3; 10 positions agree with TRBD1. Unmatched junction bases numbered 4, after V lost 0 bases and J lost 3 bases. CDR1 SGHRS and CDR2 YFSETQ come from the germline V gene. This CDR3 has 16 residues. The CDR3, as DNA: TGCGCCAGCAGCTTGGACGGGACAGGGGTGACAGATACGCAGTATTTT. Translating gives CASSLDGTGVTDTQYF.

V is TRBV18 and J is TRBJ1-6; no definite D call. Germline assignment: CDR1 KGHSH and CDR2 LQKENI. The length of the CDR3 is 13 residues. V was shortened by 3 bases and J by 10 bases, with 10 bases between the two germline ends. The CDR3 loop reads CASSPRVRSPLHF. DNA of the CDR3: TGTGCCAGCTCACCCCGGGTGAGGTCACCCCTCCACTTT.

The chain carries TRBV7-9 and TRBJ2-7; 7 positions agree with TRBD1. Germline V gene lookup returns CDR1 SEHNR and CDR2 FQNEAQ (reference sequence). The CDR3 is made up of 14 amino acids. The V and J ends lost 5 bases and 3 bases, in that order; junction bases with no gene match: 7. This CDR3 reads CASSPTGTVYEQYF. CDR3 sequence (DNA): TGTGCCAGCAGCCCTACCGGGACAGTCTACGAGCAGTACTTC. Full variable domain (remainder filled in from reference TRBV7-9 and TRBJ2-7): DTGVSQNPRHKITKRGQNVTFRCDPISEHNRLYWYRQTLGQGPEFLTYFQNEAQLEKSRLLSDRFSAERPKGSFSTLEIQRTEQGDSAMYLCASSPTGTVYEQYFGPGTRLTVT.

The V and J genes are TRBV7-2 and TRBJ2-5; D gene unclear. Germline CDR1 and CDR2: SGHTA and FQGNSA. V was trimmed by 5 bases and J by 0 bases, leaving 4 bases between them. The CDR3 spans 12 residues. CDR3: CASSRYQETQYF. In nucleotides, the CDR3 is TGTGCCAGCAGCCGGTACCAAGAGACCCAGTACTTC.

This clone was detected once. J is TRBJ2-3 and V is TRBV20-1; 7 bases fit TRBD2. Per the germline V gene, CDR1 is DFQATT and CDR2 is SNEGSKA (reference sequence). J lost 2 bases, V lost 7 bases, and 9 bases had no gene match. This CDR3 has 14 amino acids. CDR3 sequence reads: CSVSSSGYTDTQYF. CDR3 DNA sequence: TGCAGTGTTAGTTCTAGCGGTTACACAGATACGCAGTATTTT.

CDR3 residues: CASSFPGGGAYEQYF. CDR3 nucleotides: TGTGCCAGCAGCTTCCCCGGAGGGGGCGCGTACGAGCAGTACTTC. J is TRBJ2-7 and V is TRBV7-2, with D perhaps TRBD1 (7 bases). Germline V gene lookup returns CDR1 SGHTA and CDR2 FQGNSA. The CDR3 runs to 15 residues. V lost 3 bases and J 4 bases, leaving 16 bases between the germline ends.

The chain couples TRBV10-2 to TRBJ2-7, with D maybe TRBD1 (6 bases). CDR1 and CDR2 (germline): WSHSY, SAAADI. V was pared by 5 bases and J by 2 bases, with 10 bases between. The length of the CDR3 is 13 residues. For the CDR3, the DNA is TGCGCCAGCAGTCCAGGGGCCGCCTACGAGCAGTACTTC. This translates into CASSPGAAYEQYF.